A single T cell receptor beta chain is shown here with its context. Its antigen is not known. TCR alpha and TCR beta cDNA libraries carrying sample barcodes and UMIs came from 5'RACE with constant-segment primers. TCRdb re-analysed the 5' RACE reads in MiXCR, keeping a single row per CDR3 protein. The table lists 200,000 to 250,000 distinct CDR3 sequences, more than 9% of them singletons, with roughly 3% in the top ten. Unmatched junction bases numbered 5, after V lost 6 bases and J lost 7 bases. The CDR3 runs to 14 residues. These data originate in a study of T-cell memory formation after mild COVID-19. Whole-study findings and limits: CD4/CD8 balance held among clones contracting day 15 to 85, and later expanders leaned CD4+. Contracting CD4+ clones sat mainly in CM and EM; CD8+ in EMRA.

The specimen sequenced was PBMCs or a T cell subset sorted from them (not recorded which). The receptor comes from a man aged 18 to 29 who had mild COVID-19 (a few samples of this study predate the infection). Cell type and time point are not known. This chain links TRBV12-3 or TRBV12-4 with TRBJ2-1, with 11 bases lining up with TRBD2. In DNA form, the CDR3 reads TGTGCCAGCAGCAGACTAGCGGGGAATAATGAGCAGTTCTTC. This sequence encodes CASSRLAGNNEQFF.